These T cell receptor beta chains were read from a single sample in a study of control samples from healthy donors and cancer patients. Produced via immunoSEQ multiplex PCR; TCRdb's table is partial and in-frame only. The sample lists 200,000 or so clones, around 94% seen once, with less than 1.6% in the top ten. Specimen: blood. The receptors derive from a man aged 45-65 years in good health. The CDR3 runs from the conserved cysteine through the conserved F or W. The D gene is left open where the match is weak. Clone size appears in some rows only: once, few, many, or a class for an expanded clone.

V	D	size	J	CDR3	DNA
TRBV29-1	.	.	TRBJ1-2	CSVETDGGGFSYGYTF	TGCAGCGTTGAAACGGACGGGGGGGGGTTTAGCTATGGCTACACCTTC
TRBV6-5	TRBD1	.	TRBJ2-2	CASRNRGRTGELFF	TGTGCCAGCAGAAACAGGGGTCGGACCGGGGAGCTGTTTTTT
TRBV5-1	.	.	TRBJ2-1	CASSLEGWNEQFF	TGCGCCAGCAGCTTGGAGGGGTGGAATGAGCAGTTCTTC
TRBV5-1	.	.	TRBJ2-5	CASSWGGHEETQYF	TGCGCCAGCAGCTGGGGCGGGCATGAAGAGACCCAGTACTTC
TRBV6-2/TRBV6-3	.	.	TRBJ2-3	CASSPRVPDTQYF	TGTGCCAGCAGCCCCCGTGTTCCAGATACGCAGTATTTT
TRBV7-9	.	.	TRBJ1-3	CASSLAKSGPRLGNTIYF	TGTGCCAGCAGCTTAGCGAAGTCGGGCCCAAGGTTGGGAAACACCATATATTTT
TRBV19	.	.	TRBJ1-4	CASSIKNGEGGKLFF	TGTGCCAGTAGTATAAAGAATGGGGAGGGAGGAAAACTGTTTTTT
TRBV5-1	.	.	TRBJ1-1	CASSQDTMSTEAFF	TGCGCCAGCAGCCAGGACACCATGAGCACTGAAGCTTTCTTT
TRBV4-1	.	.	TRBJ1-1	CASRAGLNTEAFF	TGCGCCAGCAGGGCAGGGTTGAACACTGAAGCTTTCTTT
TRBV4-3	TRBD1	.	TRBJ2-7	CASSQEVGGQGARREQYF	TGCGCCAGCAGCCAAGAAGTTGGCGGACAGGGGGCCCGTCGAGAGCAGTACTTC
TRBV19	.	.	TRBJ1-6	CASSPGGRANSPLHF	TGTGCCAGTAGCCCTGGGGGACGGGCCAATTCACCCCTCCACTTT
TRBV18	.	.	TRBJ2-2	CASSGQMNTGELFF	TGTGCCAGCTCTGGACAGATGAACACCGGGGAGCTGTTTTTT
TRBV19	.	.	TRBJ2-2	CASRVVGTGELFF	TGTGCCAGCAGAGTTGTGGGGACCGGGGAGCTGTTTTTT
TRBV4-1	.	.	TRBJ1-1	CASSRFSKTGRTEAFF	TGCGCCAGCAGCCGGTTTTCAAAAACAGGGAGGACTGAAGCTTTCTTT
TRBV7-2	.	.	TRBJ2-2	CASSLVGGPNTGELFF	TGTGCCAGCAGCTTAGTTGGGGGGCCAAACACCGGGGAGCTGTTTTTT
TRBV5-1	.	.	TRBJ1-4	CASSLEGSNEKLFF	TGCGCCAGCAGCTTGGAGGGCAGTAATGAAAAACTGTTTTTT
TRBV7-9	.	once	TRBJ2-1	CASSLYRGTNEQFF	TGTGCCAGCAGCTTGTATAGGGGGACAAATGAGCAGTTCTTC
TRBV10-3	TRBD1	.	TRBJ1-5	CAISEAPGGRQPQHF	TGTGCCATCAGTGAGGCCCCAGGGGGAAGGCAGCCCCAGCATTTT
TRBV7-9	.	.	TRBJ1-3	CASSLREGNTIYF	TGTGCCAGCAGCCTAAGGGAGGGAAACACCATATATTTT
TRBV10-1	TRBD1	.	TRBJ1-1	CASSTGQKNTEAFF	TGCGCCAGCAGTACGGGACAGAAAAACACTGAAGCTTTCTTT
TRBV5-5	TRBD1	.	TRBJ1-1	CASSSGQMNTEAFF	TGTGCCAGCAGCTCGGGACAGATGAACACTGAAGCTTTCTTT
TRBV14	.	.	TRBJ2-3	CASSQTYTQYF	TGTGCCAGCAGCCAAACCTATACGCAGTATTTT
TRBV27	.	.	TRBJ2-1	CASSLEGGSYNEQFF	TGTGCCAGCAGTCTAGAAGGGGGCTCCTACAATGAGCAGTTCTTC
TRBV7-9	.	.	TRBJ1-2	CASSLPRGARINYGYTF	TGTGCCAGCAGCTTACCCCGGGGGGCGAGGATTAACTATGGCTACACCTTC
TRBV6-6	.	.	TRBJ2-1	CASGGYVPANEQFF	TGTGCCAGCGGGGGTTACGTTCCGGCGAATGAGCAGTTCTTC
TRBV6-4	TRBD1	.	TRBJ2-1	CASSDGQGKPPNEQFF	TGTGCCAGCAGTGACGGACAGGGTAAACCTCCCAATGAGCAGTTCTTC
TRBV18	.	once	TRBJ1-1	CASSPQDTNTEAFF	TGTGCCAGCTCACCACAGGACACGAACACTGAAGCTTTCTTT